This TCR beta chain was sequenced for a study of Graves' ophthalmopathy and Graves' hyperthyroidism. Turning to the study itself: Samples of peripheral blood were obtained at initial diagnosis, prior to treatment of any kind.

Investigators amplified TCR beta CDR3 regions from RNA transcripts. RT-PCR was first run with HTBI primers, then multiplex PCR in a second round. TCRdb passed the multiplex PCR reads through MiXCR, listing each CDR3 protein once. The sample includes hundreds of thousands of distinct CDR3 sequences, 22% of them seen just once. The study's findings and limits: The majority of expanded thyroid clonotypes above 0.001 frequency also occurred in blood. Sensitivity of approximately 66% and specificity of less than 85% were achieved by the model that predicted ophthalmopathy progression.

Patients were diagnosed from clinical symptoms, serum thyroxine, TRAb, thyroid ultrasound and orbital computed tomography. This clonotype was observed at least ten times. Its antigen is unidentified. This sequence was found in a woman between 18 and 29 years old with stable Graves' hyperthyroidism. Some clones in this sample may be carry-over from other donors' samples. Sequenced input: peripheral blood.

The CDR3 reads CSATSSYEQYF. The CDR3 DNA is TGCAGTGCTACAAGCTCCTACGAGCAGTACTTC. The chain carries TRBV20-1 and TRBJ2-7; D is unclear. The germline V and J ends were trimmed by 4 bases and 0 bases, with 4 bases remaining between them. Germline assignment: CDR1 DFQATT and CDR2 SNEGSKA (reference sequence). CDR3 size: 11 residues.